Below, 6 T cell receptor beta chains from the same sample are listed, as sequenced in a study of blood T cells in healthy people across ages. Primed by a sample-barcoded 5' primer and a J-beta primer mix, a second PCR proceeded for 7 to 11 cycles. TCRdb itself ran the 5' RACE reads through MiXCR, one entry per CDR3 protein. The sample yields 700,000 or so distinct CDR3 sequences, 40% to 50% seen once. The sample taken for sequencing was blood. These receptors originate from a man aged 80 or over in good health.

There are a few counts of this clonotype. The V gene is TRBV28, the J gene TRBJ1-5; 11 bases agree with TRBD1. Germline CDR1 and CDR2: MDHEN and SYDVKM. The CDR3 runs 15 residues. V lost 6 bases, J lost 6 bases, and 7 bases stayed unmatched. In DNA, the CDR3 is TGTGCCAGCAGCGAACCGGGACAGGGGGTTCAGCCCCAGCATTTT. Translated, it gives CASSEPGQGVQPQHF.

This clonotype was picked up a small number of times. The CDR3 reads CASSSNPRNIQYF. The CDR3 nucleotides are TGTGCCAGCAGCTCCAACCCGAGAAACATTCAGTACTTC. The gene calls are TRBV7-2 and TRBJ2-4; D is unresolved. The CDR3 has 13 residues. In germline, CDR1 is SGHTA, CDR2 FQGNSA. The V and J ends lost 4 bases and 6 bases respectively, with 10 bases between them.

This clonotype was observed many times. V is TRBV15 and J is TRBJ1-2; possibly TRBD1 for D (5 bases). This CDR3 is built from 16 residues. V lost 1 base to trimming and J lost 0 bases, with 12 bases between them. Germline V CDR1 and CDR2: LNHNV, YYDKDF (reference sequence). The CDR3 bases are TGTGCCACCAGCAGAGCCCCGACAGCCACTAACTATGGCTACACCTTC. This translates into CATSRAPTATNYGYTF.

The J gene is TRBJ1-2, the V gene TRBV6-5; maybe TRBD1 (6 bases). Deletions cut 4 bases from V and 6 bases from J, with 18 bases between. The CDR3 length is 15 residues. Germline V CDR1 and CDR2: MNHEY, SVGAGI. This CDR3 reads CASSFSLTGVDGYTF. The CDR3 coding sequence is TGTGCCAGCAGTTTCTCTCTGACAGGCGTTGATGGCTACACCTTC.

The chain links TRBV3-1 to TRBJ2-7; 8 bases agree with TRBD2. With 1 base clipped from V and 3 bases from J, the junction kept 5 bases outside the gene matches. Germline V CDR1 and CDR2: LGHDT, YNNKEL (reference sequence). The CDR3 totals 15 residues. The CDR3 DNA follows: TGTGCCAGCAGCCAAGTAACGGGAGGGAGCTACGAGCAGTACTTC. Protein: CASSQVTGGSYEQYF.

There are many counts of this clonotype. The chain uses TRBV6-5 and TRBJ2-7, with 8 bases fitting TRBD2. From germline, CDR1 is MNHEY and CDR2 SVGAGI. After removal of 5 bases from V and 3 bases from J, the junction contained 6 bases not matched to a gene. CDR3 length: 14 amino acids. Written as DNA, the CDR3 is TGTGCCAGCAGTCCCCTAACTAGCGGCTACGAGCAGTACTTC. Translating gives CASSPLTSGYEQYF.